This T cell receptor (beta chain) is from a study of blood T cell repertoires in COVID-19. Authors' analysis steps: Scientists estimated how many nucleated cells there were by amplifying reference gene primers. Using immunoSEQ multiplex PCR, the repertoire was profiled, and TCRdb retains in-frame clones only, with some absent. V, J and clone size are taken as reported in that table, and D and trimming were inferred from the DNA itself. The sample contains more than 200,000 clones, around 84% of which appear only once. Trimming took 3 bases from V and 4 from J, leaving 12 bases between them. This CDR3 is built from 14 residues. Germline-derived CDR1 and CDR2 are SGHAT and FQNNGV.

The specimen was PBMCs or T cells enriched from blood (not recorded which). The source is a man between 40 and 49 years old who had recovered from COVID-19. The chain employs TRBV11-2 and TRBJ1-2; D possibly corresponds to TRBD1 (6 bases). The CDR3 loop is CASSFQGRGYGYTF. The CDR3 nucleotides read TGTGCCAGCAGCTTCCAGGGCAGGGGCTATGGCTACACCTTC.